These 13 T cell receptor beta chains share one sample of origin, sequenced in a study of shared clonotypes between healthy human individuals (dated by TCRdb to 2018 to 2020). Library preparation was by the immunoSEQ multiplex PCR assay. Held by TCRdb, this immuneACCESS table contains in-frame sequences only and omits some clones. Under half of the omission traces to an unresolved V gene where checked; the cause of the rest is unknown. The sample table lists 95,000 to 120,000 clones, more than 65% of them with a count of one. Clones ranked in the top ten supply approximately 25% of the sample. Input material: memory CD8+ T cells sorted from blood. The meaning of the sample's cell subset or site label: CD45RO+ cells pooled with CCR7-negative TemRA cells. These TCRs come from a woman in her 30s in good health.

The genes are TRBV25-1 and TRBJ2-5; TRBD2 aligns across 10 bases. Germline loops: CDR1 MGHDK, CDR2 SYGVNS. The CDR3 runs to 17 residues. The V segment lost 2 bases and the J segment 2 bases; nucleotides outside the gene matches: 8. CDR3 sequence: CASSEARLAGSQETQYF. The DNA of the CDR3 is TGTGCCAGCAGTGAAGCCCGACTAGCGGGTTCTCAAGAGACCCAGTACTTC.

V is TRBV5-1 and J is TRBJ2-7; possible D gene TRBD2, 5 bases. Trimming cost V 0 bases and J 4 bases, with 14 bases left between them. Per germline, CDR1 SGHRS and CDR2 YFSETQ. This CDR3 is built from 15 residues. CDR3 region: CASSLVTSRGYEQYF. DNA for the CDR3: TGCGCCAGCAGCTTGGTAACGAGTCGGGGATACGAGCAGTACTTC.

This clone showed up just a few times. The V and J genes are TRBV6-1 and TRBJ2-6; D unclear. Germline-derived CDR1 and CDR2 are MNHNS and SASEGT. Deletions cut 4 bases from V and 0 bases from J, with 7 bases between. The CDR3 has 15 residues. DNA for the CDR3: TGTGCCAGCAGTGGGGCTAACTCTGGGGCCAACGTCCTGACTTTC. The encoded protein is CASSGANSGANVLTF.

The table lists this clone with a few counts. The rearrangement uses TRBV15 and TRBJ2-5; TRBD1 or TRBD2 may be the D gene (5 bases each). The end of the DNA fits TRBJ2-7 better, so the J call may be wrong. There are 15 residues in the CDR3. Germline values: CDR1 LNHNV, CDR2 YYDKDF (reference sequence). CDR3 loop: CATSRDRGGSYEQYF. CDR3 bases: TGTGCCACCAGCAGAGATCGTGGGGGATCCTACGAGCAGTACTTC.

This clone was observed a few times. The chain carries TRBV10-2 and TRBJ2-7, with D maybe TRBD2 (6 bases). The ends were cut back, 2 bases at V and 3 bases at J, with 14 bases in the middle. This CDR3 region has 15 residues. CDR1 is WSHSY, CDR2 SAAADI, per germline. The CDR3 sequence is CASSENTGLNYEQYF. The CDR3 DNA reads as TGCGCCAGCAGTGAGAATACGGGACTGAACTACGAGCAGTACTTC.

In nucleotides, the CDR3 is TGTGCCAGCAGCTTAGTGGACCGCTCCTACGAGCAGTACTTC. Its protein product is CASSLVDRSYEQYF. The chain is built from TRBV7-9 and TRBJ2-7; D remains ambiguous. The CDR3 runs 14 residues. V was pared by 1 base and J by 0 bases, with 7 bases between. The germline V gene encodes CDR1 SEHNR and CDR2 FQNEAQ (reference sequence).

V is TRBV5-4 and J is TRBJ2-7, with 15 bases aligning to TRBD2. The germline V gene encodes CDR1 SGHNT and CDR2 YYREEE (reference sequence). Trimming at V came to 2 bases and at J to 0 bases, leaving 3 bases not matched to a gene. The CDR3 length is 17 residues. The CDR3 sequence is CASSFWTSGRASYEQYF. In nucleotides, the CDR3 is TGTGCCAGCAGCTTTTGGACTAGCGGGAGGGCCTCCTACGAGCAGTACTTC.

V is TRBV6-6 and J is TRBJ1-5, with a weak D call TRBD1 (6 bases). Germline CDR1 is MNHNY and CDR2 is SVGAGI (reference sequence). V was trimmed by 4 bases and J by 6 bases, leaving 16 bases between them. The CDR3 consists of 15 residues. CDR3 loop: CASSLDRSGVQPQHF. The CDR3 nucleotides read TGTGCCAGCAGTTTAGACAGGTCAGGAGTTCAGCCCCAGCATTTT.

In regard to this clone: The same CDR3 is also encoded by other DNA sequences in this sample. The chain carries TRBV27 and TRBJ1-5; D gene ambiguous. V was pared by 6 bases and J by 2 bases, with 11 bases between. From germline, CDR1 is MNHEY and CDR2 SMNVEV (reference sequence). The CDR3 is made up of 14 amino acids. As DNA, the CDR3 is TGTGCCAGCAGCCCCCTAGGAGGCAATCAGCCCCAGCATTTT. This gives the protein CASSPLGGNQPQHF.

This clone was found many times. J is TRBJ1-5 and V is TRBV27; TRBD1 is a possible D gene (5 bases). This CDR3 contains 15 residues. Germline CDR1 and CDR2: MNHEY and SMNVEV (reference sequence). The germline V and J ends were trimmed by 4 bases and 9 bases, with 19 bases remaining between them. The CDR3 DNA sequence: TGTGCCAGCAGTTCGTCAGCCGGGACCCTATGGCCCCAGCATTTT. Protein sequence: CASSSSAGTLWPQHF.

This chain uses TRBV11-2 with TRBJ2-5; TRBD2 matches 10 bases. This CDR3 has 17 residues. Per the germline V gene, CDR1 is SGHAT and CDR2 is FQNNGV. V was clipped by 6 bases and J by 3 bases; unmatched bases: 13. The chain's CDR3 is CASSPLAGPLWEETQYF. The CDR3 bases are TGTGCCAGCAGTCCACTAGCGGGGCCTCTCTGGGAAGAGACCCAGTACTTC.

This clone has ten or more counts. J is TRBJ2-1 and V is TRBV4-1, with TRBD2 matching 8 bases. CDR3 size: 15 residues. V was pared by 1 base and J by 9 bases, with 8 bases of the junction left unmatched. Germline CDR1 and CDR2: MGHRA and YSYEKL. The CDR3 DNA reads TGCGCCAGCAGCCAAGTACGGGAGGGCAACGCTGAGCAGTTCTTC. Protein: CASSQVREGNAEQFF.

This clone was observed a few times. V and J are TRBV7-9 and TRBJ2-2; D is ambiguous. Trimming cost V 5 bases and J 3 bases, with 10 bases left between them. This CDR3 is built from 14 residues. The V gene's germline CDR1 is SEHNR and CDR2 FQNEAQ (reference sequence). In DNA, the CDR3 is TGTGCCAGCAGCCGCAGGCTAGACACCGGGGAGCTGTTTTTT. Translating it yields CASSRRLDTGELFF.